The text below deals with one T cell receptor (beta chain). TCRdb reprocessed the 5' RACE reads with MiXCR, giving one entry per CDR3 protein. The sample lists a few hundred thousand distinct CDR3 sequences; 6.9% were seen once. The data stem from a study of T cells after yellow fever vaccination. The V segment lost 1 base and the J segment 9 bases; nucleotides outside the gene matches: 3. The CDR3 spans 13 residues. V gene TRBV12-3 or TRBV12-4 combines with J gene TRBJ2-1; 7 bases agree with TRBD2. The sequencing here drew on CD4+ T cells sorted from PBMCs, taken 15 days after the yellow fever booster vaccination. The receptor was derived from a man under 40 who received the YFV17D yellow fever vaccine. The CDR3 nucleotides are TGTGCCAGCAGTTTAGGGTCGGGGGGTGAGCAGTTCTTC. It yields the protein CASSLGSGGEQFF.